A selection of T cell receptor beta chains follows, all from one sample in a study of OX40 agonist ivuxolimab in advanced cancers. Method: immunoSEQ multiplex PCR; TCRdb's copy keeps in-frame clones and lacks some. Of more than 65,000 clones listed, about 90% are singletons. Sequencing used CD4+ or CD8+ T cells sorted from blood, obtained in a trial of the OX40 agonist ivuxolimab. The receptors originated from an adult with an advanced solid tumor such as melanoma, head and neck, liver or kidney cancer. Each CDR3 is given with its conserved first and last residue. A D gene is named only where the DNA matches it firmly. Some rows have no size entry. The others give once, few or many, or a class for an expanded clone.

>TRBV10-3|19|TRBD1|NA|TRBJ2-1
CAISEVGQGRWRGENEQFF
TGTGCCATCAGTGAGGTGGGACAGGGGCGGTGGCGGGGGGAGAATGAGCAGTTCTTC
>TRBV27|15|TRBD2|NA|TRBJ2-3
CASKGLAGGQDTQYF
TGTGCCAGCAAGGGACTAGCGGGAGGTCAAGATACGCAGTATTTT
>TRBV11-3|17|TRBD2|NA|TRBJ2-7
CASSLEGLAGASGEQYF
TGTGCCAGCAGCTTAGAGGGACTAGCGGGAGCTTCGGGCGAGCAGTACTTC
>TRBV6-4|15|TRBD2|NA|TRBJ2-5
CASTAGLAVSETQYF
TGTGCCAGCACTGCGGGACTAGCAGTGTCTGAGACCCAGTACTTC
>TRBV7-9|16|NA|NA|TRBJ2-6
CASSLGSVTGANVLTF
TGTGCCAGCAGCTTAGGGTCTGTGACTGGGGCCAACGTCCTGACTTTC
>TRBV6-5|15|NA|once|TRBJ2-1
CASSYSLSSYNEQFF
TGTGCCAGCAGTTACTCGTTGAGCTCCTACAATGAGCAGTTCTTC
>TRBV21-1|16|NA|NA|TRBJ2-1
CASGLSGRYQDNEQFF
TGTGCCAGCGGTCTTAGCGGGAGGTACCAGGACAATGAGCAGTTCTTC
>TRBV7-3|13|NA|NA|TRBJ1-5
CASSLQGGQPQHF
TGTGCCAGCAGCTTACAGGGTGGCCAGCCCCAGCATTTT
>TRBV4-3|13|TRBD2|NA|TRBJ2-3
CASSQDSSGTQYF
TGCGCCAGCAGCCAAGATAGTAGCGGGACGCAGTATTTT
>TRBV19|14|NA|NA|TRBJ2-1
CASSSGTGYNEQFF
TGTGCCAGTAGTTCCGGGACTGGATACAATGAGCAGTTCTTC
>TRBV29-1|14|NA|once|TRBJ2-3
CSAPARGRTDTQYF
TGCAGCGCTCCCGCCAGGGGCCGCACAGATACGCAGTATTTT
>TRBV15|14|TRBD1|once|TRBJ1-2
CATSITGQVYGYTF
TGTGCCACCAGCATAACGGGACAGGTATATGGCTACACCTTC
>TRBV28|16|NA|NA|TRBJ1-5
CASSSLTFRGNQPQHF
TGTGCCAGCAGTTCCCTTACATTCCGGGGCAATCAGCCCCAGCATTTT
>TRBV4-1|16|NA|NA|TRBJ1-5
CASAVQDSRSNQPQHF
TGCGCCAGCGCAGTGCAGGACAGTAGGAGCAATCAGCCCCAGCATTTT
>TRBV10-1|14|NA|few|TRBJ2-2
CASSGGVNTGELFF
TGCGCCAGCAGTGGAGGGGTGAACACCGGGGAGCTGTTTTTT
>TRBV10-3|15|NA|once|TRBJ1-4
CAISVGIGRGEKLFF
TGTGCCATCAGTGTGGGCATAGGGAGAGGTGAAAAACTGTTTTTT
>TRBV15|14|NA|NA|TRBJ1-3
CATICWGAGNTIYF
TGTGCCACGATATGCTGGGGGGCTGGAAACACCATATATTTT
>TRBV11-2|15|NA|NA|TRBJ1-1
CASSLQGGVNTEAFF
TGTGCCAGCAGCTTACAGGGCGGCGTGAACACTGAAGCTTTCTTT
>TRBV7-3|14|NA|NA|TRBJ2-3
CASSLTGSTDTQYF
TGTGCCAGCAGCTTAACGGGGAGCACAGATACGCAGTATTTT
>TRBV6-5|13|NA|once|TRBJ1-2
CASSRQAPYGYTF
TGTGCCAGCAGCAGACAGGCGCCCTATGGCTACACCTTC